This TCR beta chain was identified in a study of T cell repertoires in cytomegalovirus infection (dated by TCRdb to between 2019 and 2020). A note on the overall study: Because public TCR beta signatures pointed to carriage of CMV infection together with the matching HLA type, the HLA type of each donor mattered for the analysis. The paper as a whole reports these results and caveats: The ex vivo response was dominated by HLA-C-restricted CMV-specific TCR beta clonotypes, which also provided the single most frequent clonotype in two of eight donors. Cumulative frequency of public TCR beta family members discriminated carriers of CMV infection plus the relevant HLA type in this cohort and an independent roughly 340-donor cohort.

This clonotype showed up many times. Its antigen target is currently unknown. It has no much larger one-base neighbor in the sample; base qualities were not kept. Trimming accounts for 5 bases at V and 10 bases at J, while the number of junction bases matched to no gene is 17. The CDR3 holds 17 amino acids from the cysteine to the phenylalanine. Only the CDR3 DNA is retained, 51 bases long and in frame from the first base. CDR1 and CDR2, per the germline V gene, are SGHTA and FQGNSA. Sequenced on an Illumina HiSeq 1500. In TCRdb, the public reads were trimmed at Q25 with fastp and aligned with MiXCR, with productive beta chains retained. Each entry is one CDR3 protein sequence, shown with its most common DNA and genes. The sample records around 450,000 distinct CDR3 sequences, approximately 33% of which are singletons. Roughly an eighth of the sample comes from the top ten.

The chain joins TRBV7-2 to TRBJ1-6, and 7 junction bases match TRBD1. This clonotype was obtained from a human donor in good health (CMV status not recorded). Some clones in this sample may be carry-over from other donors' samples. Sequenced sample: PBMCs. This receptor has the CDR3 CASSHTTKGGAGSPLHF. The nucleotide sequence is TGTGCCAGCAGCCACACAACCAAAGGGGGCGCGGGGTCACCCCTCCACTTT.